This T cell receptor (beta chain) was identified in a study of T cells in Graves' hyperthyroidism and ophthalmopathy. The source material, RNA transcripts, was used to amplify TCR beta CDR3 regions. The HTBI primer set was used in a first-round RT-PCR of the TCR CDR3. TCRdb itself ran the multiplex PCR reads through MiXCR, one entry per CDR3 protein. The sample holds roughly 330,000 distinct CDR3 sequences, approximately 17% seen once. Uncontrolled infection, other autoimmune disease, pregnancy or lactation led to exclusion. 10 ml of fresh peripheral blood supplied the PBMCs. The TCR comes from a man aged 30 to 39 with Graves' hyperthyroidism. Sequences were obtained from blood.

CDR3 sequence: CASSLVGVIRLAGVGSTDTQYF. The DNA of the CDR3 is TGCGCCAGCAGCTTAGTGGGGGTCATCCGGCTAGCGGGAGTCGGTAGCACAGATACGCAGTATTTT. V gene TRBV5-1 combines with J gene TRBJ2-3; 10 nucleotides align to TRBD2. There are 22 residues in the CDR3. CDR1 SGHRS and CDR2 YFSETQ come from the germline V gene. Trimming at V came to 2 bases and at J to 0 bases, leaving 21 bases not matched to a gene. Full variable domain (missing parts from reference TRBV5-1 and TRBJ2-3): KAGVTQTPRYLIKTRGQQVTLSCSPISGHRSVSWYQQTPGQGLQFLFEYFSETQRNKGNFPGRFSGRQFSNSRSEMNVSTLELGDSALYLCASSLVGVIRLAGVGSTDTQYFGPGTRLTVL.